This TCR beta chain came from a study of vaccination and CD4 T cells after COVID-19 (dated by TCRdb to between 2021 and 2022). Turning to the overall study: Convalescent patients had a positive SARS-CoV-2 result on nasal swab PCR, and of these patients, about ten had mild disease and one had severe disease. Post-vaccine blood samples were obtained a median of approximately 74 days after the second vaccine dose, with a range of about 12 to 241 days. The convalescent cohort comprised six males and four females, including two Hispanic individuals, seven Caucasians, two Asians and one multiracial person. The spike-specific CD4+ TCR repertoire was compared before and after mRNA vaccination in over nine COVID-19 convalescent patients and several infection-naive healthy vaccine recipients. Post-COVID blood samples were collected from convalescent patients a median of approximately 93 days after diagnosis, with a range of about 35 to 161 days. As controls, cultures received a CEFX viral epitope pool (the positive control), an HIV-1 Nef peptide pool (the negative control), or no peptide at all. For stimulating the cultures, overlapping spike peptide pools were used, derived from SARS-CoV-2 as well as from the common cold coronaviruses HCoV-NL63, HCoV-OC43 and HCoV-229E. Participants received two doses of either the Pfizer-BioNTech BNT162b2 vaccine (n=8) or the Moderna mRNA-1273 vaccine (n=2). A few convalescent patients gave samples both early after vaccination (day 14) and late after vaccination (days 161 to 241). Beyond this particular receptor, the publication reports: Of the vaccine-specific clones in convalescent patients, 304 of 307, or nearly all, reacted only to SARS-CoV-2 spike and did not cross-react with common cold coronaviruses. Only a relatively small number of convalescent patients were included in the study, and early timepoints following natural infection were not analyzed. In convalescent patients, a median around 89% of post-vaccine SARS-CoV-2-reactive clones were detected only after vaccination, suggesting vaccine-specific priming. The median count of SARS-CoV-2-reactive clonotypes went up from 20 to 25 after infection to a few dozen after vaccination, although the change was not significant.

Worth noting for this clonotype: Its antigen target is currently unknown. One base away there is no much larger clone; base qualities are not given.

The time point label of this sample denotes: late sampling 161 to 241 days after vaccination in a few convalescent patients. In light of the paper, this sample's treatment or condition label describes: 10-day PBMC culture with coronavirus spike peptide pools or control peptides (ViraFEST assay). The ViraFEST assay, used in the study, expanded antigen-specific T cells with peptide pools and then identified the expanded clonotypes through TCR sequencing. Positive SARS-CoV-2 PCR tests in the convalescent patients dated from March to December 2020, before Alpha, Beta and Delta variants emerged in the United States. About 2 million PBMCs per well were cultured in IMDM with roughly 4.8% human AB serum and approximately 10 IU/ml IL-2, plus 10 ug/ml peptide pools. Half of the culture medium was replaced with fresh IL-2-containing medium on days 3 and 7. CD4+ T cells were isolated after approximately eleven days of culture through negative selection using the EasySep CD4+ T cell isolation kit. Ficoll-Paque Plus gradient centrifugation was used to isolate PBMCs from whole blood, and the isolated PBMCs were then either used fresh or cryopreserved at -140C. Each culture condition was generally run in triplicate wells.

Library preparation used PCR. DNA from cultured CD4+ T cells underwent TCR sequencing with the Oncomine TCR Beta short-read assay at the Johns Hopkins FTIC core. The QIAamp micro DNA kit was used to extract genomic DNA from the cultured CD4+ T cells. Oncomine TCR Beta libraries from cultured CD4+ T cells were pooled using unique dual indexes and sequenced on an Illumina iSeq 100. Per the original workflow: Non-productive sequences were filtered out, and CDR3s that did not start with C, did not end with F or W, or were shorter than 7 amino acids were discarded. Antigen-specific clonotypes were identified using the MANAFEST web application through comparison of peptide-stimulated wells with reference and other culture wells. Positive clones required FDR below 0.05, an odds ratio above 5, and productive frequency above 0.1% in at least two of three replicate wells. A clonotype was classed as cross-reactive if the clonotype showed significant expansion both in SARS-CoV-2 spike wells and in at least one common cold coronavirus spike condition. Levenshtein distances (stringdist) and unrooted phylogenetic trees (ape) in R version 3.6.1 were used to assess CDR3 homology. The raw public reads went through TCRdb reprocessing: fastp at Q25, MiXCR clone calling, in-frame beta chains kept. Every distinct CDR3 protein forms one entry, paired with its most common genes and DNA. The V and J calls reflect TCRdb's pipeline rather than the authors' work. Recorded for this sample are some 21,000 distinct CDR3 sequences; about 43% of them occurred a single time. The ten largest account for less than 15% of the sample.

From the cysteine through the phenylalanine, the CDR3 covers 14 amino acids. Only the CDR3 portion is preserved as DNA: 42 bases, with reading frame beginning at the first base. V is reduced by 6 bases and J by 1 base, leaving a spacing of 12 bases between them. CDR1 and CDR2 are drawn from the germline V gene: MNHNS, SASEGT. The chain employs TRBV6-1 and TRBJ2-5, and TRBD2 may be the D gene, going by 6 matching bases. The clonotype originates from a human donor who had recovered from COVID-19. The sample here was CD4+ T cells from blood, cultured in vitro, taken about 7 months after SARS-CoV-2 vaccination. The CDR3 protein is CASRGRQLQETQYF. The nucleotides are TGTGCCAGCAGGGGGAGGCAGCTCCAAGAGACCCAGTACTTC.